The T cell receptor beta chain described here comes from a study of blood T cell repertoires in COVID-19. Study details: PBMCs, B-cell-depleted T cells, or T cells provided the cDNA or gDNA that made up the material.

The assay was immunoSEQ multiplex PCR, and TCRdb's table has in-frame clones only and misses some. The table lists roughly 250,000 clones, approximately 90% of them singletons. Cohorts were based on clinical histories the participants reported. Either two negative PCRs, clearance, or symptom resolution qualified Cohort 3 donors as recovered. The CDR3 extends over 13 amino acids. The germline gives CDR1 MRHNA, CDR2 SNTAGT. Germline trimming cut 6 bases from V and 5 bases from J; bases unmatched to any gene: 6. Sequencing was carried out using PBMCs or T cells enriched from blood (not recorded which). The genes are TRBV6-4 and TRBJ2-5, with 7 nucleotides matching TRBD1. The receptor's source is a woman aged 18-29 years who had recovered from COVID-19. As DNA, the CDR3 is TGTGCCAGCAGCCGGGACAGAAGTGAGACCCAGTACTTC. Its protein product is CASSRDRSETQYF.